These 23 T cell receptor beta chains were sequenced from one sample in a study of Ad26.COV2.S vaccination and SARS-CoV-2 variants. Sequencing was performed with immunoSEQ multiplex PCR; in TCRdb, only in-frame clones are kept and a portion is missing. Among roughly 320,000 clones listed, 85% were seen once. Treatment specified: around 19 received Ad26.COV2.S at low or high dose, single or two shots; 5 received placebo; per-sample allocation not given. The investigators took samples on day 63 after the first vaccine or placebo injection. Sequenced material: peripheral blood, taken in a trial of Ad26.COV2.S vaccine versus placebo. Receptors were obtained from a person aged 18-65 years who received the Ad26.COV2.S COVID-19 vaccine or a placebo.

This CDR3 reads CASSVSGDLTGELFF. DNA for the CDR3: TGTGCCAGCAGCGTGAGCGGGGACTTAACCGGGGAGCTGTTTTTT. V usage is TRBV9 and J usage is TRBJ2-2; 7 nucleotides match TRBD2. V lost 2 bases and J lost 5; bases outside the gene matches: 6. Germline-derived CDR1 and CDR2 are SGDLS and YYNGEE. CDR3 length equals 15 residues.

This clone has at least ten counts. CDR3: CASSFQGSLHEQYF. CDR3 bases: TGCGCCAGCAGCTTTCAGGGCAGTCTCCACGAGCAGTACTTC. The chain links TRBV5-1 to TRBJ2-7; D perhaps matches TRBD1 (5 bases). The CDR3 has 14 amino acids. The V end lost 2 bases, the J end lost 5 bases, and 14 bases lay between the germline ends. The V gene's germline CDR1 is SGHRS and CDR2 YFSETQ.

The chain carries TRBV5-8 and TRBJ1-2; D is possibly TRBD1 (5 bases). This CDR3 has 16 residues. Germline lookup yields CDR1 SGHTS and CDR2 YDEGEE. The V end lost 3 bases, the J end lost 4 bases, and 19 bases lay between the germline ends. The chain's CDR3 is CASSYPGGAVAYGYTF. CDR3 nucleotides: TGTGCCAGCAGCTATCCCGGCGGGGCGGTAGCCTATGGCTACACCTTC.

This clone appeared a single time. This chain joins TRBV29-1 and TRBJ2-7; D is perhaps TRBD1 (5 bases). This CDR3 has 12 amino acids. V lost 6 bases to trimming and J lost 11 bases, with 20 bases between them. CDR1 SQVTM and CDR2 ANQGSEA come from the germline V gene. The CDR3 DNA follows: TGCAGCGTCAGGGCCCCCGACGCATTGGAGTACTTC. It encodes CSVRAPDALEYF.

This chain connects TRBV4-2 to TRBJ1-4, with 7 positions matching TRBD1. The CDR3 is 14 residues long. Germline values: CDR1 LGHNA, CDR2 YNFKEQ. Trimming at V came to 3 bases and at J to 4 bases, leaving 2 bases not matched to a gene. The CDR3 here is CASSQDRINEKLFF. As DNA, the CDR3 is TGTGCCAGCAGCCAGGACAGGATTAATGAAAAACTGTTTTTT.

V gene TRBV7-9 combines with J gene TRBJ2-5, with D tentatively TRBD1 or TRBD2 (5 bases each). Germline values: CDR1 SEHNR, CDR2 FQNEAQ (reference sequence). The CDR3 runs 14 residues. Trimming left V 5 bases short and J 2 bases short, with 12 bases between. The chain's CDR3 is CASSLGVGQETQYF. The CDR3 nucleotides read TGTGCCAGCAGCCTGGGGGTGGGTCAAGAGACCCAGTACTTC.

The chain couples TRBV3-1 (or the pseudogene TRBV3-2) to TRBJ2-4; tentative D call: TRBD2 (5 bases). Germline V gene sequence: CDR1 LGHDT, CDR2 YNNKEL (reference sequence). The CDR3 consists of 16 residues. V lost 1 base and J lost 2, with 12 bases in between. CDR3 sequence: CASSQGDGVTKNIQYF. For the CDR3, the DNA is TGTGCCAGCAGCCAAGGAGACGGGGTAACCAAAAACATTCAGTACTTC.

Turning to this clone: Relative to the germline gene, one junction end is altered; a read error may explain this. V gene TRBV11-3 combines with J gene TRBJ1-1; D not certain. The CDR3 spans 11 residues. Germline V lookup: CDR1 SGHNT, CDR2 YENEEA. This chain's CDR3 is CASSLNTEAFF. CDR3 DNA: TGTGCCAGCAGCCTGAATACTGAAGCTTTCTTT. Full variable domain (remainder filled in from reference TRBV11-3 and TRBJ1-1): EAGVVQSPRYKIIEKKQPVAFWCNPISGHNTLYWYLQNLGQGPELLIRYENEEAVDDSQLPKDRFSAERLKGVDSTLKIQPAELGDSAVYLCASSLNTEAFFGQGTRLTVV.

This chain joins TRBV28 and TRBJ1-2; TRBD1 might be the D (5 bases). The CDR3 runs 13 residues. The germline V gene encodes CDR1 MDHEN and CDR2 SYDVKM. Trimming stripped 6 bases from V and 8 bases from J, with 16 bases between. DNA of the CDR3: TGTGCCAGCAGCCGCCGGGACCCCCCCGGCTACACCTTC. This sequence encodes CASSRRDPPGYTF.

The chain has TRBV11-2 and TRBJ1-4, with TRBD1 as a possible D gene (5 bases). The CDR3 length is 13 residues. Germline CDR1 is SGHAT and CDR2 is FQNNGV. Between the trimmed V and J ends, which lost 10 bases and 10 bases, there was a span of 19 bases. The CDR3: CATAGQGEGKLFF. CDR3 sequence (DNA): TGTGCCACGGCAGGGCAGGGAGAGGGAAAACTGTTTTTT.

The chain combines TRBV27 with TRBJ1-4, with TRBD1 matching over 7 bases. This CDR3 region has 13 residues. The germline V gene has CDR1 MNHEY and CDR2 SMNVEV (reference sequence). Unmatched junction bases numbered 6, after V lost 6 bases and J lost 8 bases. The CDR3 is CASRRQGWEKLFF. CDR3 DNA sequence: TGTGCCAGCAGACGACAGGGATGGGAAAAACTGTTTTTT. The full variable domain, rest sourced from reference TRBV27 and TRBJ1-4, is EAQVTQNPRYLITVTGKKLTVTCSQNMNHEYMSWYRQDPGLGLRQIYYSMNVEVTDKGDVPEGYKVSRKEKRNFPLILESPSPNQTSLYFCASRRQGWEKLFFGSGTQLSVL.

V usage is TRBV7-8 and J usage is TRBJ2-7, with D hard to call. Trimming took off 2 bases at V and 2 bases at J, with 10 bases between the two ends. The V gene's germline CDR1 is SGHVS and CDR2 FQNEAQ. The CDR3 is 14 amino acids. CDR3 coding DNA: TGTGCCAGCAGCTTATCCATGCCCACCTACGAGCAGTACTTC. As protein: CASSLSMPTYEQYF.

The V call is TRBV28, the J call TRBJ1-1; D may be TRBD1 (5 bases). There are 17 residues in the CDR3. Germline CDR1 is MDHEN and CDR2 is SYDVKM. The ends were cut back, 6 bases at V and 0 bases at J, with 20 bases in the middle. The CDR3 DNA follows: TGTGCCAGCAGCCCTCCGGGACGGCGGATAATGAACACTGAAGCTTTCTTT. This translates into CASSPPGRRIMNTEAFF.

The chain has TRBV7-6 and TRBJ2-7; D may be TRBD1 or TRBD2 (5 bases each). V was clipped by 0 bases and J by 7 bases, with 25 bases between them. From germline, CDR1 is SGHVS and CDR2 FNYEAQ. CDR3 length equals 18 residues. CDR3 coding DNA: TGTGCCAGCAGCTTAGCGCATGAAGTGGGGACGGGTCCTGGAGAGCAGTACTTC. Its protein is CASSLAHEVGTGPGEQYF. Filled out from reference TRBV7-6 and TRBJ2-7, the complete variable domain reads GAGVSQSPRYKVTKRGQDVALRCDPISGHVSLYWYRQALGQGPEFLTYFNYEAQQDKSGLPNDRFSAERPEGSISTLTIQRTEQRDSAMYRCASSLAHEVGTGPGEQYFGPGTRLTVT.

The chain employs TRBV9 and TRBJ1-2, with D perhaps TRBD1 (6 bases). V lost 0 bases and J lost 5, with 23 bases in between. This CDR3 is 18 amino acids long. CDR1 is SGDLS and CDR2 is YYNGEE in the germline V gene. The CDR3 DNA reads TGTGCCAGCAGCGTAGACCCCACAGGGATAGCGGGACGGTATGGCTACACCTTC. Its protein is CASSVDPTGIAGRYGYTF.

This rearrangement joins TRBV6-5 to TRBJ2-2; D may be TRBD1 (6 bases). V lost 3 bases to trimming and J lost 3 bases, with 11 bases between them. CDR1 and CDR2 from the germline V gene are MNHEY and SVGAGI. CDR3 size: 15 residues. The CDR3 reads CASSYMGADTGELFF. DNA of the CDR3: TGTGCCAGCAGTTATATGGGGGCGGACACCGGGGAGCTGTTTTTT.

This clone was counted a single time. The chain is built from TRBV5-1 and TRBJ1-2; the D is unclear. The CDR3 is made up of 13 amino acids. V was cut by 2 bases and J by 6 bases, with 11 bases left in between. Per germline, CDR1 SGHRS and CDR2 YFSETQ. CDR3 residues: CASSFTAGDGYTF. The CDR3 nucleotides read TGCGCCAGCAGCTTCACAGCCGGTGATGGCTACACCTTC.

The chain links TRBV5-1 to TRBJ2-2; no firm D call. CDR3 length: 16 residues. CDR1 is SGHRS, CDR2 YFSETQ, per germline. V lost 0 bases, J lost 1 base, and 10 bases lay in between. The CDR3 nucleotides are TGCGCCAGCAGCTTGGTCAGTATGGGGAACACCGGGGAGCTGTTTTTT. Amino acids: CASSLVSMGNTGELFF.

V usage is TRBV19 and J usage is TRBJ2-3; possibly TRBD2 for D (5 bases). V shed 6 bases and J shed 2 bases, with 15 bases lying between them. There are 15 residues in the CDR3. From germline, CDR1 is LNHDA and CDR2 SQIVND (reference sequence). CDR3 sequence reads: CASRAEGTTTDTQYF. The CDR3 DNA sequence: TGTGCCAGTAGGGCCGAGGGCACTACCACAGATACGCAGTATTTT.

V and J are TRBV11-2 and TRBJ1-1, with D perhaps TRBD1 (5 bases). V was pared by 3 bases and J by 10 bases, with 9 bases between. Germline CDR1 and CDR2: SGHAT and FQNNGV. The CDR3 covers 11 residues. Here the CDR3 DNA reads TGTGCCAGCAGCTTGGGGGGTGGAGCTTTCTTT. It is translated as CASSLGGGAFF. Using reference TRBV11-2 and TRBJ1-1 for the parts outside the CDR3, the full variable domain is EAGVAQSPRYKIIEKRQSVAFWCNPISGHATLYWYQQILGQGPKLLIQFQNNGVVDDSQLPKDRFSAERLKGVDSTLKIQPAKLEDSAVYLCASSLGGGAFFGQGTRLTVV.

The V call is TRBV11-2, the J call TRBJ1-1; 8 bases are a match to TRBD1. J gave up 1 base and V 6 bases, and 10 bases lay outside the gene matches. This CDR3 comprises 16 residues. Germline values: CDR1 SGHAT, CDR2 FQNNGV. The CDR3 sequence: CASSGPGGARNTEAFF. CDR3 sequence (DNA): TGTGCCAGCAGTGGACCAGGGGGCGCAAGGAACACTGAAGCTTTCTTT.

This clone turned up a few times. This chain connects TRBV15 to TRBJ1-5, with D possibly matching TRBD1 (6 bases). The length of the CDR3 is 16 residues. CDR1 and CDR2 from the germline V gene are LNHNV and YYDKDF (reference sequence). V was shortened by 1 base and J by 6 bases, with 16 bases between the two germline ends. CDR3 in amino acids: CATSRAWGRGGQPQHF. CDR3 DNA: TGTGCCACCAGCAGAGCGTGGGGCAGGGGTGGTCAGCCCCAGCATTTT.

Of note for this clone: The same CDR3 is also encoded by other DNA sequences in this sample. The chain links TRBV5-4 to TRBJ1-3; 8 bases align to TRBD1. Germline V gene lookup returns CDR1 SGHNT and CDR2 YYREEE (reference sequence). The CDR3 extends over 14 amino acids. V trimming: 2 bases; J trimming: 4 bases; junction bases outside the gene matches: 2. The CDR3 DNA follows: TGTGCCAGCAGCTTATCAGGGGGCGGAAACACCATATATTTT. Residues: CASSLSGGGNTIYF.